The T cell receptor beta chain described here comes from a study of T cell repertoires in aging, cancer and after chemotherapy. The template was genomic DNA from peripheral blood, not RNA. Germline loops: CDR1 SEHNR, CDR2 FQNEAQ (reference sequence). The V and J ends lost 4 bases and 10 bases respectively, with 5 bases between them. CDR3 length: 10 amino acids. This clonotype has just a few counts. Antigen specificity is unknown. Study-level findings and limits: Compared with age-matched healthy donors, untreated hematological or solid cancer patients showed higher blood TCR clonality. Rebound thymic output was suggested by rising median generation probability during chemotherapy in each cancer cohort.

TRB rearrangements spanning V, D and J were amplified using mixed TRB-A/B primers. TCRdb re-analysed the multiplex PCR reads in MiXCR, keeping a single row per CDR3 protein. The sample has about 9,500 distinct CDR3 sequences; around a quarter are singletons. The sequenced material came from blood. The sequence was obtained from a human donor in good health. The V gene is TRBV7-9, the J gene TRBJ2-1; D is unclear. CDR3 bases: TGTGCCAGCAGCTCCACCGAGCAGTTCTTC. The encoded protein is CASSSTEQFF.